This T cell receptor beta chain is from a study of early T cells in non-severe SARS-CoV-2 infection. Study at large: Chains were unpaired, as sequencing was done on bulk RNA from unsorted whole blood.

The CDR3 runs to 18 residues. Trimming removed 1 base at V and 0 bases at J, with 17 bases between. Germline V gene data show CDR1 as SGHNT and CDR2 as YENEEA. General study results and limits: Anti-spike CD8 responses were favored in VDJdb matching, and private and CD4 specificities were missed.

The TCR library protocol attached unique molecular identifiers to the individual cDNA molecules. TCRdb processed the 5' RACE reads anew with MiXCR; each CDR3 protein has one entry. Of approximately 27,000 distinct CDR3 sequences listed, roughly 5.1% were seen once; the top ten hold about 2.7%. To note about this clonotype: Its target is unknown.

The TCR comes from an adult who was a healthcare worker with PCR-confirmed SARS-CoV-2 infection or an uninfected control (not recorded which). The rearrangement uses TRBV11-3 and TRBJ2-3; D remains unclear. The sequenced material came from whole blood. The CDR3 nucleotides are TGTGCCAGCAGCTTAGTTACCCTGGCGTCCTTTAGCACAGATACGCAGTATTTT. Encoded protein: CASSLVTLASFSTDTQYF.